The 15 T cell receptor beta chains given below trace back to one sample, sequenced in a study of human T cells and chemical hapten exposure. TCRdb independently ran MiXCR on the RACE reads; one entry per CDR3 protein. Here the sample spans under 90,000 distinct CDR3 sequences, around 7.9% being singletons. Specified time point: patch test 2, 6 weeks after DPC sensitization. Described treatment: therapeutic diphenylcyclopropenone sensitization with weekly scalp DPC. The starting material was whole blood, obtained in connection with sensitization to the hapten diphenylcyclopropenone (DPC). The receptors originated from a woman aged 45-60 years with alopecia areata. Some clones in this sample may be carry-over from other donors' samples.

There are a few counts of this clonotype. CDR3 DNA: TGTGCCAGCAGCCCCTCGGGGGACAGGGGGACAGCTTTCTTT. It yields the protein CASSPSGDRGTAFF. This chain connects TRBV7-8 to TRBJ1-1, with 11 nucleotides matching TRBD1. The CDR3 consists of 14 residues. V shed 5 bases and J 10 bases; nucleotides not matched to a gene: 9. The germline V gene encodes CDR1 SGHVS and CDR2 FQNEAQ.

V is TRBV3-1 and J is TRBJ2-2, with D hard to call. CDR1 LGHDT and CDR2 YNNKEL come from the germline V gene (reference sequence). The CDR3 is 16 amino acids. V lost 1 base, J lost 0 bases, and 9 bases lay in between. CDR3: CASSQVPTANTGELFF. The CDR3 region has the DNA TGTGCCAGCAGCCAAGTTCCTACAGCGAACACCGGGGAGCTGTTTTTT.

This clonotype was seen only a few times. The chain has TRBV10-3 and TRBJ2-7; a weak D match, TRBD1 (6 bases). CDR1 ENHRY and CDR2 SYGVKD come from the germline V gene. V was clipped by 7 bases and J by 3 bases, with 13 bases between them. This CDR3 comprises 13 residues. CDR3 DNA: TGTGCCATCAACGGGGACACCTTCTACGAGCAGTACTTC. Its translation is CAINGDTFYEQYF.

This clonotype was observed many times. The gene calls are TRBV28 and TRBJ2-4, with D possibly matching TRBD2 (6 bases). Trimming took 3 bases from V and 0 from J, leaving 9 bases between them. The CDR3 loop spans 15 amino acids. From germline, CDR1 is MDHEN and CDR2 SYDVKM. CDR3 in amino acids: CASSFGGEAKNIQYF. CDR3 DNA: TGTGCCAGCAGTTTCGGGGGTGAAGCCAAAAACATTCAGTACTTC.

The chain uses TRBV29-1 and TRBJ2-7; 9 nucleotides line up with TRBD1. CDR3 length: 14 residues. Germline values: CDR1 SQVTM, CDR2 ANQGSEA. The J segment lost 4 bases and the V segment lost 7 bases, leaving 11 bases of the junction unmatched. The chain's CDR3 is CSALGQGFGYEQYF. The DNA of the CDR3 is TGCAGCGCCCTAGGACAGGGGTTCGGGTACGAGCAGTACTTC.

Ten or more counts support this clonotype. V usage is TRBV29-1 and J usage is TRBJ1-1; D is unresolved. V was shortened by 5 bases and J by 10 bases, with 20 bases between the two germline ends. Per the germline V gene, CDR1 is SQVTM and CDR2 is ANQGSEA. The CDR3 loop spans 13 amino acids. CDR3 amino acids: CSVIPTGRGGAFF. CDR3 DNA sequence: TGCAGCGTTATTCCGACGGGCCGAGGAGGAGCTTTCTTT.

V and J are TRBV9 and TRBJ2-3; 8 nucleotides agree with TRBD2. The germline gives CDR1 SGDLS, CDR2 YYNGEE. This CDR3 contains 16 residues. V lost 0 bases and J lost 1; bases outside the gene matches: 4. CDR3 sequence (DNA): TGTGCCAGCAGCGTAGCCCAAGCGGGGGGCACAGATACGCAGTATTTT. Its protein product is CASSVAQAGGTDTQYF.

This clonotype occurred a few times. This sequence joins TRBV7-9 and TRBJ2-5, with D perhaps given as TRBD1 or TRBD2 (6 bases each). Germline CDR1 reads SEHNR; CDR2 reads FQNEAQ (reference sequence). Deletions cut 0 bases from V and 10 bases from J, with 15 bases between. CDR3 length: 14 amino acids. As DNA, the CDR3 is TGTGCCAGCAGCTTAGCGGGGGGCGGCGCGAACCAGTACTTC. This encodes CASSLAGGGANQYF.

This clonotype has more than one count but fewer than ten. The chain has TRBV5-1 and TRBJ1-4; the D is unclear. Germline V gene data show CDR1 as SGHRS and CDR2 as YFSETQ. The CDR3 spans 14 residues. Trimming left V 0 bases short and J 6 bases short, with 9 bases between. CDR3 sequence: CASSLGGNDEKLFF. The CDR3, as DNA: TGCGCCAGCAGCTTGGGCGGAAACGATGAAAAACTGTTTTTT.

This clonotype was observed many times. The J gene is TRBJ2-2, the V gene TRBV5-1; possibly TRBD2 for D (6 bases). Per the germline V gene, CDR1 is SGHRS and CDR2 is YFSETQ. This CDR3 contains 15 residues. V was cut by 4 bases and J by 1 base, with 11 bases left in between. The CDR3 loop reads CASSGGSLNTGELFF. The CDR3 DNA follows: TGCGCCAGCAGCGGAGGGTCCTTGAACACCGGGGAGCTGTTTTTT.

This clonotype was counted many times. The J gene is TRBJ1-4, the V gene TRBV29-1; 9 bases fit TRBD1. The CDR3 is made up of 13 amino acids. Trimming cost V 6 bases and J 7 bases; bases outside gene matches: 6. The V gene's germline CDR1 is SQVTM and CDR2 ANQGSEA. The CDR3 DNA sequence: TGCAGCGTGTACGGGACAGGGAGTGAAAAACTGTTTTTT. Amino acid sequence: CSVYGTGSEKLFF.

The chain recombines TRBV7-2 with TRBJ2-3, with TRBD2 matching 14 bases. Trimming removed 7 bases from V and 4 bases from J; junction bases left unmatched: 4. CDR1 is SGHTA, CDR2 FQGNSA, per germline. The CDR3 consists of 15 residues. CDR3 DNA sequence: TGTGCCAGCATCAGACTAGCGGGGGGGGCAGATACGCAGTATTTT. Translated, it gives CASIRLAGGADTQYF.

V gene TRBV7-2 combines with J gene TRBJ2-3, with 7 bases that match TRBD2. This CDR3 has 16 residues. Germline-derived CDR1 and CDR2 are SGHTA and FQGNSA. With V trimmed by 5 bases and J by 0 bases, 8 bases remained unmatched. Here the CDR3 DNA reads TGTGCCAGCAGCCAAGCAGGGACTATTAGCACAGATACGCAGTATTTT. It specifies CASSQAGTISTDTQYF.

The chain carries TRBV7-2 and TRBJ2-1, with 9 bases that match TRBD2. CDR1 is SGHTA, CDR2 FQGNSA, per germline. The CDR3 loop spans 15 amino acids. The junction had 2 bases not matched to a gene; V was cut back by 1 base and J by 4 bases. The CDR3 nucleotides are TGTGCCAGCAGCTTAGGGACTAGCGCTTACAATGAGCAGTTCTTC. This sequence encodes CASSLGTSAYNEQFF.

This clonotype was seen repeatedly, ten times or more. This sequence joins TRBV27 and TRBJ2-7, with 10 nucleotides matching TRBD1. The CDR3 extends over 15 amino acids. Per germline, CDR1 MNHEY and CDR2 SMNVEV (reference sequence). V lost 5 bases, J lost 5 bases, and 9 bases stayed unmatched. CDR3 protein: CASSPSLGQGNEQYF. The CDR3 coding sequence is TGTGCCAGCAGTCCCTCCTTGGGACAGGGGAACGAGCAGTACTTC.